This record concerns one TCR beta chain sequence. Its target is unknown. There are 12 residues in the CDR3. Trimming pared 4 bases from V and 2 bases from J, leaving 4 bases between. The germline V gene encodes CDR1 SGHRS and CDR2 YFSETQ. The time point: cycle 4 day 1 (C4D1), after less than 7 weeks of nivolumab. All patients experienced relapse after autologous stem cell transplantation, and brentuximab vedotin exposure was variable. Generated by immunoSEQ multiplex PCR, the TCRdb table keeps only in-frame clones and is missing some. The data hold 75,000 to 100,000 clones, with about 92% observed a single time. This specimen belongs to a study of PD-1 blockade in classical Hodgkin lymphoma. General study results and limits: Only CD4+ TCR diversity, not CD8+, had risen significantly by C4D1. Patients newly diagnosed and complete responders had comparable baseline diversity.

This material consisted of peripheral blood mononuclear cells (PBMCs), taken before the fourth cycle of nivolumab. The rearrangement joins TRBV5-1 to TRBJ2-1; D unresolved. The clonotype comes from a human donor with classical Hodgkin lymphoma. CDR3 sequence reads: CASSAAYNEQFF. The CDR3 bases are TGCGCCAGCAGCGCAGCCTACAATGAGCAGTTCTTC.